This TCR beta chain was sequenced for a study of shared clonotypes between healthy human individuals. About the study: Per donor, CD8 memory used one plate, CD8 naive used two, CD4 memory used three and CD4 naive used three.

General study points: Large depth notwithstanding, sorted-subset sequencing proved incomplete by rarefaction.

The ends were cut back, 4 bases at V and 3 bases at J, with 10 bases in the middle. This CDR3 comprises 14 residues. Germline CDR1 and CDR2: SNHLY and FYNNEI. Sequencing was at deep level. Data came from immunoSEQ multiplex PCR; TCRdb stores just in-frame clones and leaves some out. The sample holds about 1.4 million clones, roughly 96% seen once. As regards this clone: Its antigen is unknown.

The source is a young man in good health. V gene TRBV2 combines with J gene TRBJ2-4, with D uncertain. Specimen: naive CD4+ T cells sorted from blood. The subset here: CD45RA+ positively selected. The CDR3 coding sequence is TGTGCCAGCAGTGTAAGTCCGATCAAAAACATTCAGTACTTC. Its protein is CASSVSPIKNIQYF.